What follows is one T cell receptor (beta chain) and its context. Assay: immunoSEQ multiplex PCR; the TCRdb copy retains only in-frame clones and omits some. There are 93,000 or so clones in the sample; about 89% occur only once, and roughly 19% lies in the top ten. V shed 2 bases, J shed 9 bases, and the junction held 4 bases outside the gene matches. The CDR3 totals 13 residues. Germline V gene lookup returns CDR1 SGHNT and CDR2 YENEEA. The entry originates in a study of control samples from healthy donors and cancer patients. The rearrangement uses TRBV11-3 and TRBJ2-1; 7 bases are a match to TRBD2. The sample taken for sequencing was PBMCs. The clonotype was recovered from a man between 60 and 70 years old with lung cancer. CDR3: CASSLQGEGEQFF. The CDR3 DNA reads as TGTGCCAGCAGCTTACAAGGGGAGGGTGAGCAGTTCTTC.